Each of the 27 T cell receptor beta chains below was sequenced from the same sample in a study of shared clonotypes between healthy human individuals. Assay: immunoSEQ multiplex PCR; the TCRdb copy retains only in-frame clones and omits some. This table has around 1.1 million clones, roughly 80% appearing once. Sequenced input: memory CD4+ T cells from PBMCs. The subset here: CD45RA-negative fraction. Every receptor here comes from a man aged 18 to 29 in good health. Some clones in this sample may be carry-over from other donors' samples.

This clone has just a few counts. The V and J genes are TRBV11-3 and TRBJ1-1; D ambiguous. The CDR3 loop spans 13 amino acids. CDR1 and CDR2 (germline): SGHNT, YENEEA. V lost 0 bases and J 4 bases, leaving 6 bases between the germline ends. CDR3 DNA sequence: TGTGCCAGCAGCTTAGACTTGGGCACTGAAGCTTTCTTT. It encodes CASSLDLGTEAFF.

The rearrangement uses TRBV19 and TRBJ2-5, with TRBD2 matching 8 bases. Per germline, CDR1 LNHDA and CDR2 SQIVND (reference sequence). Unmatched junction bases numbered 14, after V lost 9 bases and J lost 5 bases. The CDR3 totals 15 residues. The chain's CDR3 is CASGGFAGGRETQYF. The DNA of the CDR3 is TGTGCCAGCGGGGGTTTTGCGGGAGGAAGGGAGACCCAGTACTTC.

The V gene is TRBV6-5, the J gene TRBJ1-2; D remains ambiguous. Germline assignment: CDR1 MNHEY and CDR2 SVGAGI. The length of the CDR3 is 13 residues. Trimming stripped 7 bases from V and 6 bases from J, with 15 bases between. The CDR3 is CASMESRRDGYTF. The CDR3 coding sequence is TGTGCCAGCATGGAGTCCCGTCGAGATGGCTACACCTTC.

The V call is TRBV6-1, the J call TRBJ2-7; 8 nucleotides agree with TRBD1. CDR1 and CDR2 (germline): MNHNS, SASEGT. This CDR3 region has 15 residues. Trimming cost V 6 bases and J 5 bases; bases outside gene matches: 12. The CDR3: CASRRTGRGLNEQYF. CDR3 bases: TGTGCCAGCAGACGTACCGGCAGGGGGCTCAACGAGCAGTACTTC.

This clone was counted a single time. The CDR3, as DNA: TGCGCCAGCAGCTACGCTAGCGGGAGGCTCGACAATGAGCAGTTCTTC. Its protein product is CASSYASGRLDNEQFF. The chain links TRBV5-1 to TRBJ2-1; TRBD2 matches 11 bases. The CDR3 extends over 16 amino acids. After removal of 3 bases from V and 5 bases from J, the junction contained 7 bases not matched to a gene. Germline V lookup: CDR1 SGHRS, CDR2 YFSETQ. Full variable domain (remainder filled in from reference TRBV5-1 and TRBJ2-1): KAGVTQTPRYLIKTRGQQVTLSCSPISGHRSVSWYQQTPGQGLQFLFEYFSETQRNKGNFPGRFSGRQFSNSRSEMNVSTLELGDSALYLCASSYASGRLDNEQFFGPGTRLTVL.

The chain carries TRBV6-5 and TRBJ2-2, with TRBD2 as a possible D gene (5 bases). Germline V gene data show CDR1 as MNHEY and CDR2 as SVGAGI. The CDR3 has 14 amino acids. V lost 0 bases and J 7 bases, leaving 9 bases between the germline ends. This chain's CDR3 is CASSYSRLFGELFF. CDR3 sequence (DNA): TGTGCCAGCAGTTACTCGAGACTATTCGGGGAGCTGTTTTTT.

The chain has TRBV30 and TRBJ1-6; possibly TRBD1 for D (6 bases). The CDR3 extends over 16 amino acids. Germline CDR1 and CDR2: GTSNPN and SVGIG (reference sequence). The V end was cut by 4 bases, the J end by 6 bases, with 19 bases between. This chain's CDR3 is CAWKWDTRPLNSPLHF. The DNA for the CDR3 is TGTGCCTGGAAATGGGACACGCGCCCTCTTAATTCACCCCTCCACTTT.

As DNA, the CDR3 is TGTGCCAGCAGCTTTCCTGGCACTGAAGCTTTCTTT. This codes for CASSFPGTEAFF. This chain links TRBV7-8 with TRBJ1-1; D not resolved. Trimming took 3 bases from V and 4 from J, leaving 6 bases between them. In germline, CDR1 is SGHVS, CDR2 FQNEAQ. The CDR3 runs to 12 residues.

This clone turned up a few times. CDR3 protein: CASSYSRRDRDGYTF. Here the CDR3 DNA reads TGTGCCAGCAGTTACTCGAGGCGGGACAGGGATGGCTACACCTTC. The rearrangement joins TRBV6-5 to TRBJ1-2; 9 bases fit TRBD1. J was trimmed by 6 bases and V by 0 bases; bases with no gene match: 5. This CDR3 contains 15 residues. Germline CDR1 and CDR2: MNHEY and SVGAGI.

In this sample, this clone turned up a few times. V gene TRBV30 combines with J gene TRBJ2-7; 8 bases match TRBD1. Germline values: CDR1 GTSNPN, CDR2 SVGIG (reference sequence). With V trimmed by 3 bases and J by 7 bases, 5 bases remained unmatched. This CDR3 is built from 12 residues. The CDR3 protein is CAWSPTGEEQYF. The CDR3 DNA reads as TGTGCCTGGAGCCCGACAGGGGAAGAGCAGTACTTC.

The V call is TRBV27, the J call TRBJ1-2, with TRBD1 matching over 9 bases. The CDR3 loop spans 17 amino acids. The V segment lost 6 bases and the J segment 4 bases; nucleotides outside the gene matches: 15. Germline CDR1 and CDR2: MNHEY and SMNVEV (reference sequence). The CDR3: CASRDTGGAGGSYGYTF. CDR3 nucleotide sequence: TGTGCCAGCAGGGACACAGGGGGCGCGGGTGGGTCCTATGGCTACACCTTC.

The chain has TRBV7-6 and TRBJ2-2; D call uncertain. The germline V gene encodes CDR1 SGHVS and CDR2 FNYEAQ. V was clipped by 2 bases and J by 3 bases, with 7 bases between them. This CDR3 spans 14 amino acids. The CDR3 spells CASSLRFDTGELFF. In nucleotides, the CDR3 is TGTGCCAGCAGCTTAAGATTTGACACCGGGGAGCTGTTTTTT.

CDR3 sequence: CAISEWGQGAGEQYF. The CDR3 DNA is TGTGCCATCAGTGAGTGGGGACAGGGGGCAGGCGAGCAGTACTTC. The V call is TRBV10-3, the J call TRBJ2-7; 12 bases fit TRBD1. CDR1 and CDR2 (germline): ENHRY, SYGVKD. With 1 base clipped from V and 6 bases from J, the junction kept 4 bases outside the gene matches. The CDR3 covers 15 residues.

The chain uses TRBV5-1 and TRBJ2-1; D is unresolved. The V end was cut by 5 bases, the J end by 4 bases, with 10 bases between. Per germline, CDR1 SGHRS and CDR2 YFSETQ. This CDR3 is built from 13 residues. The CDR3 DNA reads as TGCGCCAGCAGGCCCGAAAGTTACAATGAGCAGTTCTTC. Its protein product is CASRPESYNEQFF.

The chain uses TRBV6-1 and TRBJ2-3, with 8 bases identical to TRBD1. Germline values: CDR1 MNHNS, CDR2 SASEGT. V lost 2 bases to trimming and J lost 3 bases; unmatched junction nucleotides: 4. The CDR3 is 15 amino acids. CDR3 coding DNA: TGTGCCAGCAGTGAAACACAGGGGGTAACAGATACGCAGTATTTT. Translating gives CASSETQGVTDTQYF.

The chain combines TRBV7-9 with TRBJ2-1; D unclear. Germline assignment: CDR1 SEHNR and CDR2 FQNEAQ (reference sequence). The ends were cut back, 1 base at V and 8 bases at J, with 9 bases in the middle. This CDR3 has 13 residues. CDR3 DNA: TGTGCCAGCAGCTTAGATGTAGACGATGAGCAGTTCTTC. This gives the protein CASSLDVDDEQFF. Looking up the rest from reference TRBV7-9 and TRBJ2-1 gives the full variable domain: DTGVSQNPRHKITKRGQNVTFRCDPISEHNRLYWYRQTLGQGPEFLTYFQNEAQLEKSRLLSDRFSAERPKGSFSTLEIQRTEQGDSAMYLCASSLDVDDEQFFGPGTRLTVL.

This clone was seen a handful of times. This chain connects TRBV29-1 to TRBJ2-7, with D unresolved. Trimming took off 5 bases at V and 1 base at J, with 9 bases between the two ends. CDR1 and CDR2 from the germline V gene are SQVTM and ANQGSEA. This CDR3 contains 12 residues. CDR3 in amino acids: CSVYVESYEQYF. The CDR3 DNA follows: TGCAGCGTTTACGTGGAGTCCTACGAGCAGTACTTC.

V is TRBV18 and J is TRBJ1-5; no clear D. Trimming stripped 6 bases from V and 3 bases from J, with 15 bases between. Germline V gene data show CDR1 as KGHSH and CDR2 as LQKENI. The CDR3 extends over 15 amino acids. CDR3 nucleotide sequence: TGTGCCAGCTCTCTCGGAGAGCGGACCAATCAGCCCCAGCATTTT. The encoded protein is CASSLGERTNQPQHF.

The rearrangement joins TRBV7-2 to TRBJ2-7, with TRBD2 identical over 7 bases. The CDR3 covers 14 residues. Germline CDR1 is SGHTA and CDR2 is FQGNSA. Trimming cost V 4 bases and J 5 bases; bases outside gene matches: 8. The CDR3 nucleotides are TGTGCCAGCAGCTACCGGGACTACGGCCACGAGCAGTACTTC. Residues: CASSYRDYGHEQYF.

Only a few counts were recorded for this clone. V is TRBV5-1 and J is TRBJ2-1; 7 positions match TRBD2. Losses at the gene ends were 1 base for V and 6 bases for J; bases not matched to a gene: 7. The CDR3 length is 15 residues. Germline V gene sequence: CDR1 SGHRS, CDR2 YFSETQ. The CDR3 nucleotides are TGCGCCAGCAGCTTGTCGATCGGGGGGAGCAATGAGCAGTTCTTC. It yields the protein CASSLSIGGSNEQFF.

The chain is built from TRBV28 and TRBJ2-5; either TRBD1 or TRBD2 may supply D (6 bases each). This CDR3 region has 19 residues. V was trimmed by 1 base and J by 5 bases, leaving 26 bases between them. CDR1 is MDHEN, CDR2 SYDVKM, per germline. The CDR3 protein is CASSLYGGGRVRLWETQYF. As DNA, the CDR3 is TGTGCCAGCAGTTTATACGGGGGCGGTAGGGTTAGACTCTGGGAGACCCAGTACTTC.

For the CDR3, the DNA is TGTGCCAGCAGCCCCCAAGTCATCGGGGAGCTGTTTTTT. Its translation is CASSPQVIGELFF. This chain connects TRBV7-2 to TRBJ2-2; D unresolved. V lost 5 bases and J lost 7, with 11 bases in between. This CDR3 spans 13 amino acids. Germline V gives CDR1 SGHTA, CDR2 FQGNSA.

The chain links TRBV27 to TRBJ2-7; 7 nucleotides line up with TRBD1. The V and J ends lost 5 bases and 2 bases, in that order; junction bases with no gene match: 6. Germline-derived CDR1 and CDR2 are MNHEY and SMNVEV (reference sequence). CDR3 size: 14 residues. The CDR3 loop is CASSRQGATYEQYF. CDR3 sequence (DNA): TGTGCCAGCAGTCGACAGGGAGCAACCTACGAGCAGTACTTC.

This clone came up a few times. This CDR3 reads CASSLEAGSNTGELFF. CDR3 in DNA: TGTGCCAGCAGCTTAGAAGCGGGATCGAACACCGGGGAGCTGTTTTTT. This chain links TRBV11-2 with TRBJ2-2, with 7 positions matching TRBD2. CDR1 is SGHAT, CDR2 FQNNGV, per germline. The CDR3 length is 16 residues. V lost 0 bases to trimming and J lost 0 bases; unmatched junction nucleotides: 1.

This chain links TRBV11-2 with TRBJ2-1, with TRBD2 identical over 13 bases. Per the germline V gene, CDR1 is SGHAT and CDR2 is FQNNGV. The junction had 5 bases not matched to a gene; V was cut back by 3 bases and J by 6 bases. This CDR3 region has 16 residues. CDR3 sequence (DNA): TGTGCCAGCAGCTTTTTAACTAGCGGGAGGGCCAATGAGCAGTTCTTC. Its translation is CASSFLTSGRANEQFF.

The rearrangement uses TRBV18 and TRBJ2-5, with D possibly TRBD2 on 5 matching bases. V lost 2 bases and J 1 base, leaving 11 bases between the germline ends. There are 15 residues in the CDR3. Per the germline V gene, CDR1 is KGHSH and CDR2 is LQKENI. In DNA form, the CDR3 reads TGTGCCAGCTCACCAGGAGGTTCTCGCCAAGAGACCCAGTACTTC. Translation gives CASSPGGSRQETQYF.

The J gene is TRBJ1-1, the V gene TRBV18; 9 positions agree with TRBD1. The V and J ends lost 6 bases and 3 bases, in that order; junction bases with no gene match: 5. The V gene's germline CDR1 is KGHSH and CDR2 LQKENI. The CDR3 has 14 amino acids. CDR3 amino acids: CASSRGQGHTEAFF. CDR3 nucleotide sequence: TGTGCCAGCTCCCGGGGACAGGGTCACACTGAAGCTTTCTTT.